This T cell receptor (beta chain) was retrieved from a study of blood T cell repertoires in COVID-19. Background on the study: The United States, Italy and Spain were the sources of the acute and convalescent COVID-19 samples. The analysed material was cDNA or gDNA that came from T cells, B-cell-depleted T cells, or PBMCs.

Study processing details: Reference gene primers were amplified, and this amplification served to estimate nucleated cell counts. The table came from immunoSEQ multiplex PCR; TCRdb's copy has only in-frame clones and leaves some out. The V and J calls and the clone size are those of that table, but D and trimming were determined from the DNA. Among some 76,000 clones listed, approximately 90% were seen once. CDR3 length: 14 residues. The V gene lost 3 bases and the J gene lost 2 bases, with 10 bases spanning the gap. CDR1 is MNHNS and CDR2 is SASEGT in the germline V gene. This receptor was identified in a woman between 18 and 29 years old with acute or convalescent COVID-19. V usage is TRBV6-1 and J usage is TRBJ1-2; D might be TRBD1 (5 bases). The source material was peripheral blood. The CDR3 loop is CASSESSGNYGYTF. DNA of the CDR3: TGTGCCAGCAGTGAGTCATCAGGGAACTATGGCTACACCTTC.